The 28 T cell receptor beta chains below come from one sample, sequenced in a study of T cell repertoires in cytomegalovirus infection. Antigens for these TCRs are unknown. TCRdb re-analysed the reads in MiXCR, keeping a single row per CDR3 protein. The table lists approximately 70,000 distinct CDR3 sequences, approximately 22% of them singletons. Input material: PBMCs, sequenced either directly or after in vitro stimulation (not recorded which). Receptors originate from a human donor in good health (CMV status not recorded). Some clones in this sample may be carry-over from other donors' samples.

The CDR3 sequence: CASSYSKTSGMITDTQYF. CDR3 nucleotides: TGTGCCAGCAGTTACTCGAAGACTAGCGGGATGATCACAGATACGCAGTATTTT. The genes are TRBV6-5 and TRBJ2-3, with TRBD2 matching over 11 bases. This CDR3 comprises 18 residues. Per the germline V gene, CDR1 is MNHEY and CDR2 is SVGAGI. Unmatched junction bases numbered 7, after V lost 0 bases and J lost 2 bases.

The chain employs TRBV6-6 and TRBJ1-2; D not resolved. The CDR3 totals 8 residues. With 6 bases removed from V and 10 bases from J, the gap between germline ends came to 3 bases. Germline loops: CDR1 MNHNY, CDR2 SVGAGI (reference sequence). CDR3 region: CASSFYTF. CDR3 sequence (DNA): TGTGCCAGCAGCTTCTACACCTTC.

The sample holds a few counts of this clonotype. The chain carries TRBV6-2 or TRBV6-3 and TRBJ2-1; the D gene is possibly TRBD2 (6 bases). Germline V gene sequence: CDR1 MNHEY, CDR2 SVGEGT. With 8 bases removed from V and 0 bases from J, the gap between germline ends came to 14 bases. This CDR3 region has 15 residues. The CDR3 DNA reads TGTGCCAGCGGTCTAGCGCTATACTCCTACAATGAGCAGTTCTTC. Amino acid sequence: CASGLALYSYNEQFF.

This clonotype has at least ten counts. The chain is built from TRBV6-1 and TRBJ2-5, with D possibly TRBD1 on 6 matching bases. Germline loops: CDR1 MNHNS, CDR2 SASEGT. V lost 5 bases, J lost 1 base, and 11 bases lay in between. The CDR3 totals 14 residues. CDR3 loop: CASSLDRFQETQYF. The CDR3 bases are TGTGCCAGCAGTCTCGACAGGTTCCAAGAGACCCAGTACTTC.

The chain joins TRBV5-1 to TRBJ2-5; 8 nucleotides line up with TRBD1. V gave up 2 bases and J gave up 3 bases; unmatched junction bases: 3. Germline CDR1 SGHRS, CDR2 YFSETQ. CDR3 length: 14 amino acids. The CDR3 sequence is CASSFQGAEETQYF. The CDR3 DNA reads as TGCGCCAGCAGCTTTCAGGGGGCAGAAGAGACCCAGTACTTC.

This clonotype appeared a few times. V usage is TRBV7-3 and J usage is TRBJ1-2; D is ambiguous. Trimming removed 5 bases from V and 2 bases from J, with 15 bases in between. In germline, CDR1 is SGHTA, CDR2 FQGTGA. CDR3 length: 15 residues. The CDR3 bases are TGTGCCAGCAGCCAAGGGCCAGAATCAAACTATGGCTACACCTTC. Translation: CASSQGPESNYGYTF. Using reference TRBV7-3 and TRBJ1-2 for the parts outside the CDR3, the full variable domain is GAGVSQTPSNKVTEKGKYVELRCDPISGHTALYWYRQSLGQGPEFLIYFQGTGAADDSGLPNDRFFAVRPEGSVSTLKIQRTERGDSAVYLCASSQGPESNYGYTFGSGTRLTVV.

The chain has TRBV2 and TRBJ1-1; D is ambiguous. V gave up 4 bases and J gave up 1 base, with 10 bases separating them. CDR1 and CDR2 from the germline V gene are SNHLY and FYNNEI. CDR3 length equals 14 residues. Here the CDR3 reads CASSAGRGNTEAFF. Here the CDR3 DNA reads TGTGCCAGCAGTGCTGGACGAGGGAACACTGAAGCTTTCTTT.

The chain uses TRBV7-2 and TRBJ2-1; D is uncertain. With 1 base removed from V and 8 bases from J, the gap between germline ends came to 9 bases. The CDR3 covers 13 residues. Germline loops: CDR1 SGHTA, CDR2 FQGNSA. CDR3 in amino acids: CASSLGSFDEQFF. Written as DNA, the CDR3 is TGTGCCAGCAGCTTAGGTAGCTTTGATGAGCAGTTCTTC.

This clonotype was observed a few times. The rearrangement links TRBV6-2 or TRBV6-3 to TRBJ2-3, with TRBD2 matching over 7 bases. The CDR3 is 16 residues long. From germline, CDR1 is MNHEY and CDR2 SVGEGT. Trimming at V came to 2 bases and at J to 0 bases, leaving 5 bases not matched to a gene. CDR3 region: CASSYGSGASTDTQYF. CDR3 nucleotide sequence: TGTGCCAGCAGTTACGGAAGCGGGGCTAGCACAGATACGCAGTATTTT.

This chain uses TRBV7-9 with TRBJ2-1; 7 bases map to TRBD2. Germline loops: CDR1 SEHNR, CDR2 FQNEAQ (reference sequence). CDR3 length: 16 residues. Trimming took 0 bases from V and 2 from J; bases not matched to a gene: 4. In DNA, the CDR3 is TGTGCCAGCAGCTTAGCCCTAGCGGAAGCCTACAATGAGCAGTTCTTC. Residues: CASSLALAEAYNEQFF.

This clonotype has only a few counts. The chain carries TRBV4-1 and TRBJ1-5; TRBD1 might be the D (6 bases). V lost 0 bases to trimming and J lost 5 bases, with 11 bases between them. The CDR3 consists of 15 residues. Germline V lookup: CDR1 MGHRA, CDR2 YSYEKL. DNA of the CDR3: TGCGCCAGCAGCCAAGATGGAAGGGGGGATCAGCCCCAGCATTTT. Its protein is CASSQDGRGDQPQHF.

The chain links TRBV27 to TRBJ1-3; D is undetermined. CDR3 length equals 16 residues. V was clipped by 5 bases and J by 2 bases, with 16 bases between them. CDR1 MNHEY and CDR2 SMNVEV come from the germline V gene (reference sequence). This chain's CDR3 is CASSPLWGGPGNTIYF. CDR3 sequence (DNA): TGTGCCAGCAGTCCCCTCTGGGGAGGGCCTGGAAACACCATATATTTT.

V usage is TRBV4-3 and J usage is TRBJ1-2; 7 positions match TRBD1. The ends lost 1 base at V and 6 bases at J; junction bases unmatched: 8. This CDR3 contains 15 residues. Germline loops: CDR1 LGHNA, CDR2 YSLEER. CDR3 region: CASSQAGGTSDGYTF. CDR3 DNA sequence: TGCGCCAGCAGCCAAGCAGGGGGTACTTCGGATGGCTACACCTTC.

V is TRBV27 and J is TRBJ1-2, with D hard to call. V dropped 3 bases and J dropped 0 bases, with 11 bases sitting between them. Germline V gene sequence: CDR1 MNHEY, CDR2 SMNVEV (reference sequence). The length of the CDR3 is 15 residues. The CDR3 protein is CASSFLGIANYGYTF. Written as DNA, the CDR3 is TGTGCCAGCAGTTTCCTCGGTATAGCTAACTATGGCTACACCTTC.

Many counts were recorded for this clonotype. The J gene is TRBJ1-2, the V gene TRBV6-6, with D maybe TRBD1 (5 bases). CDR1 MNHNY and CDR2 SVGAGI come from the germline V gene (reference sequence). Trimming took 0 bases from V and 4 from J, leaving 18 bases between them. CDR3 size: 17 residues. CDR3 in DNA: TGTGCCAGCAGTTACTCCCCCCGGGGGGGGGACCGCTATGGCTACACCTTC. Protein: CASSYSPRGGDRYGYTF.

This clonotype was picked up a small number of times. The chain carries TRBV20-1 and TRBJ2-3; D ambiguous. Germline assignment: CDR1 DFQATT and CDR2 SNEGSKA (reference sequence). The length of the CDR3 is 11 residues. The V gene lost 1 base and the J gene lost 6 bases, with 5 bases spanning the gap. The CDR3 loop is CSARVADTQYF. The CDR3 DNA follows: TGCAGTGCTAGAGTCGCGGATACGCAGTATTTT.

The J gene is TRBJ2-6, the V gene TRBV2; D ambiguous. The germline CDR1 and CDR2 sequences are SNHLY and FYNNEI. V was shortened by 6 bases and J by 0 bases, with 12 bases between the two germline ends. CDR3 length: 16 amino acids. CDR3 nucleotide sequence: TGTGCCAGCAGCGCTGCCCCAAGCTCTGGGGCCAACGTCCTGACTTTC. Amino acids: CASSAAPSSGANVLTF. Full variable domain (outside the CDR3, taken from reference TRBV2 and TRBJ2-6): EPEVTQTPSHQVTQMGQEVILRCVPISNHLYFYWYRQILGQKVEFLVSFYNNEISEKSEIFDDQFSVERPDGSNFTLKIRSTKLEDSAMYFCASSAAPSSGANVLTFGAGSRLTVL.

The rearrangement links TRBV24-1 to TRBJ2-3; D not resolved. This CDR3 contains 14 residues. Trimming stripped 4 bases from V and 4 bases from J, with 11 bases between. CDR1 is KGHDR, CDR2 SFDVKD, per germline. Here the CDR3 DNA reads TGTGCCACCAGTGACAACAGCCGGCCAGATACGCAGTATTTT. The encoded protein is CATSDNSRPDTQYF.

This clonotype occurred a few times. This rearrangement joins TRBV19 to TRBJ2-5, with 9 bases identical to TRBD1. Germline V gene lookup returns CDR1 LNHDA and CDR2 SQIVND (reference sequence). V lost 6 bases to trimming and J lost 5 bases; unmatched junction nucleotides: 7. The CDR3 runs 14 residues. The CDR3 sequence is CASSSTGGSETQYF. The CDR3 coding sequence is TGTGCCAGTAGCTCGACAGGGGGTAGTGAGACCCAGTACTTC.

This clonotype has more than one count but fewer than ten. The chain employs TRBV6-1 and TRBJ1-1; TRBD1 matches at 9 bases. Looked up from germline, CDR1 is MNHNS and CDR2 is SASEGT. The CDR3 totals 13 residues. V shed 6 bases, J shed 11 bases, and the junction held 10 bases outside the gene matches. The CDR3 bases are TGTGCCAGCAGGGAGGGACAGGGACATTCGGCTTTCTTT. This sequence encodes CASREGQGHSAFF.

The chain combines TRBV2 with TRBJ1-2; maybe TRBD1 (5 bases). The CDR3 spans 17 residues. V shed 3 bases and J shed 4 bases, with 21 bases lying between them. From germline, CDR1 is SNHLY and CDR2 FYNNEI. The CDR3 region is CASSEDYPIGATYGYTF. The CDR3 region has the DNA TGTGCCAGCAGTGAGGATTACCCTATCGGGGCGACCTATGGCTACACCTTC.

In its sample, this clonotype was seen many times. The junction does not match germline at one end; this may be a read error. The J gene is TRBJ2-7, the V gene TRBV7-6; tentatively, D is TRBD2 (6 bases). This CDR3 has 13 residues. Germline CDR1 and CDR2: SGHVS and FNYEAQ. In DNA form, the CDR3 reads TGTGCCAGCAGCTCGACTCCGGGACTCAATTGGAACTTC. Residues: CASSSTPGLNWNF.

This clonotype was seen a few times. The chain employs TRBV18 and TRBJ1-2; D may be TRBD1 (5 bases). Trimming pared 2 bases from V and 6 bases from J, leaving 13 bases between. Germline CDR1 reads KGHSH; CDR2 reads LQKENI. The CDR3 has 14 amino acids. The CDR3 DNA reads TGTGCCAGCTCACCAACGGGGCGGGGGAATGGCTACACCTTC. As protein: CASSPTGRGNGYTF.

The genes are TRBV5-4 and TRBJ2-3, with TRBD1 matching 8 bases. V was clipped by 0 bases and J by 10 bases; unmatched bases: 1. The CDR3 length is 12 residues. Germline values: CDR1 SGHNT, CDR2 YYREEE (reference sequence). CDR3 sequence: CASSLGQGPQYF. The CDR3 bases are TGTGCCAGCAGCTTGGGACAGGGGCCGCAGTATTTT. Supplemented by reference TRBV5-4 and TRBJ2-3, the full variable domain reads ETGVTQSPTHLIKTRGQQVTLRCSSQSGHNTVSWYQQALGQGPQFIFQYYREEENGRGNFPPRFSGLQFPNYSSELNVNALELDDSALYLCASSLGQGPQYFGPGTRLTVL.

V gene TRBV6-1 combines with J gene TRBJ2-7; D not resolved. CDR1 and CDR2 from the germline V gene are MNHNS and SASEGT. CDR3 length equals 13 residues. The germline V and J ends were trimmed by 5 bases and 8 bases, with 16 bases remaining between them. The CDR3: CASSPTRWRQQYV. The CDR3 DNA is TGTGCCAGCAGTCCTACCCGGTGGCGCCAGCAGTACGTC.

J is TRBJ2-5 and V is TRBV7-8, with no clear D. CDR3 length equals 15 residues. The V end was cut by 1 base, the J end by 1 base, with 10 bases between. CDR1 and CDR2 from the germline V gene are SGHVS and FQNEAQ. CDR3 in DNA: TGTGCCAGCAGCTTAGGACTTACGATCCAAGAGACCCAGTACTTC. Translating gives CASSLGLTIQETQYF.

This clonotype was counted a few times. This chain links TRBV13 with TRBJ2-1; 12 bases are shared with TRBD2. The V gene's germline CDR1 is PRHDT and CDR2 FYEKMQ (reference sequence). This CDR3 spans 18 amino acids. Germline trimming cut 5 bases from V and 8 bases from J; bases unmatched to any gene: 16. The DNA for the CDR3 is TGTGCCAGCAGCCACCTAGCGGGAGGGCCCAACCACCGGGATGAGCAGTTCTTC. It is translated as CASSHLAGGPNHRDEQFF.

This clonotype occurred many times. J is TRBJ2-1 and V is TRBV7-8; 7 nucleotides match TRBD1. V trimming: 4 bases; J trimming: 4 bases; junction bases outside the gene matches: 10. The CDR3 has 16 residues. Germline V gene sequence: CDR1 SGHVS, CDR2 FQNEAQ. The CDR3 region is CASSSLWTGIYNEQFF. Written as DNA, the CDR3 is TGTGCCAGCAGCTCTTTATGGACAGGAATTTACAATGAGCAGTTCTTC.